The clone carrying this T cell receptor beta chain was detected a few times. Its antigen remains unknown. These data originate in a study of T cell repertoires in cytomegalovirus infection. Each CDR3 protein is one row after TCRdb ran MiXCR on the reads. This table has around 78,000 distinct CDR3 sequences, roughly 25% appearing once. The J segment lost 1 base and the V segment lost 4 bases, leaving 8 bases of the junction unmatched. This CDR3 contains 17 residues. Germline CDR1 reads SGHAT; CDR2 reads FQNNGV. The chain employs TRBV11-2 and TRBJ1-4; 8 bases are a match to TRBD1. The sequences come from CD8+ T cells from cultured PBMCs, collected from culture after CMV antigen stimulation. This clonotype originated in a human donor in good health (CMV status not recorded). Some clones in this sample may be carry-over from other donors' samples. The CDR3 loop reads CASSWEQGVGTNEKLFF. CDR3 DNA: TGTGCCAGCAGCTGGGAACAGGGGGTAGGAACTAATGAAAAACTGTTTTTT.